The 11 T cell receptor beta chains below all came from one sample that was sequenced in a study of shared clonotypes between healthy human individuals. Using immunoSEQ multiplex PCR, the repertoire was profiled, and TCRdb retains in-frame clones only, with some absent. Among about 480,000 clones listed, 79% were seen once. The material sequenced was PBMCs. Every receptor here comes from a woman in her thirties or forties in good health. Some clones in this sample may be carry-over from other donors' samples.

At least ten counts were recorded for this clone. This rearrangement joins TRBV4-2 to TRBJ1-4; 8 bases are a match to TRBD1. The CDR3 runs to 17 residues. V gave up 4 bases and J gave up 7 bases; unmatched junction bases: 14. The germline V gene encodes CDR1 LGHNA and CDR2 YNFKEQ. The CDR3 region has the DNA TGTGCCAGCAGCCGCCTGACAGGGGTCAGTTTTGGTGAAAAACTGTTTTTT. It encodes CASSRLTGVSFGEKLFF.

V gene TRBV4-2 combines with J gene TRBJ2-7; no clear D gene. Germline-derived CDR1 and CDR2 are LGHNA and YNFKEQ. Deletions cut 1 base from V and 7 bases from J, with 23 bases between. This CDR3 has 17 residues. As DNA, the CDR3 is TGTGCCAGCAGCCAAGTTAGTACTGACTCGCCGTTTCGGGAGCAGTACTTC. This translates into CASSQVSTDSPFREQYF.

This clone was counted a single time. J is TRBJ2-7 and V is TRBV28; weak D call: TRBD1 (6 bases). From germline, CDR1 is MDHEN and CDR2 SYDVKM. Trimming took off 7 bases at V and 4 bases at J, with 14 bases between the two ends. The CDR3 is made up of 13 amino acids. The CDR3 reads CASNRRGWYEQYF. In DNA form, the CDR3 reads TGTGCCAGCAATCGCAGGGGTTGGTACGAGCAGTACTTC.

The V gene is TRBV6-1, the J gene TRBJ2-2, with a possible D match to TRBD2 (5 bases). Germline-derived CDR1 and CDR2 are MNHNS and SASEGT. CDR3 length equals 16 residues. Deletions cut 2 bases from V and 1 base from J, with 11 bases between. The CDR3 DNA sequence: TGTGCCAGCAGTGAAAGGTCGGGATTGAACACCGGGGAGCTGTTTTTT. It codes for CASSERSGLNTGELFF.

The J gene is TRBJ1-4, the V gene TRBV6-5; a possible D gene is TRBD1 (5 bases). V was shortened by 5 bases and J by 8 bases, with 9 bases between the two germline ends. This CDR3 is 12 amino acids long. Germline V gives CDR1 MNHEY, CDR2 SVGAGI. CDR3 protein: CASSRDGEKLFF. The CDR3 DNA reads TGTGCCAGCAGTAGGGACGGAGAAAAACTGTTTTTT.

This clone was seen once. This sequence joins TRBV6-1 and TRBJ1-5; D may be TRBD1 (5 bases). V lost 3 bases, J lost 7 bases, and 10 bases lay in between. From germline, CDR1 is MNHNS and CDR2 SASEGT. The CDR3 runs to 13 residues. For the CDR3, the DNA is TGTGCCAGCAGTGACCAGGGCGACCAGCCCCAGCATTTT. Encoded protein: CASSDQGDQPQHF.

The genes are TRBV4-2 and TRBJ1-2; no definite D call. Trimming left V 0 bases short and J 5 bases short, with 7 bases between. CDR1 is LGHNA, CDR2 YNFKEQ, per germline. The CDR3 totals 13 residues. The CDR3 loop reads CASSQDRMYGYTF. CDR3 bases: TGTGCCAGCAGCCAAGATAGGATGTATGGCTACACCTTC.

The V call is TRBV15, the J call TRBJ2-3, with D possibly TRBD2 on 5 matching bases. CDR3 length equals 15 residues. Germline loops: CDR1 LNHNV, CDR2 YYDKDF (reference sequence). V was shortened by 1 base and J by 2 bases, with 10 bases between the two germline ends. This CDR3 reads CATSRGGSDTDTQYF. The CDR3 DNA reads as TGTGCCACCAGCAGAGGAGGGTCGGACACAGATACGCAGTATTTT. Filled out from reference TRBV15 and TRBJ2-3, the complete variable domain reads DAMVIQNPRYQVTQFGKPVTLSCSQTLNHNVMYWYQQKSSQAPKLLFHYYDKDFNNEADTPDNFQSRRPNTSFCFLDIRSPGLGDTAMYLCATSRGGSDTDTQYFGPGTRLTVL.

The chain couples TRBV7-9 to TRBJ2-7; possible D gene TRBD2, 6 bases. Germline lookup yields CDR1 SEHNR and CDR2 FQNEAQ (reference sequence). The ends were cut back, 5 bases at V and 0 bases at J, with 11 bases in the middle. The CDR3 covers 14 residues. CDR3 coding DNA: TGTGCCAGCAGCCAATCCGGGAGCTCCTACGAGCAGTACTTC. Amino acid sequence: CASSQSGSSYEQYF.

Regarding this clone: A much bigger clone sits one base away, suggesting this may be a read error. At the DNA level, this CDR3 is encoded by other sequences in the same sample as well. This chain joins TRBV30 and TRBJ2-3; D is possibly TRBD1 or TRBD2 (5 bases each). V gave up 3 bases and J gave up 2 bases, with 18 bases separating them. This CDR3 has 16 amino acids. The V gene's germline CDR1 is GTSNPN and CDR2 SVGIG (reference sequence). The CDR3 sequence: CAWSVRRGEITDTQYF. DNA of the CDR3: TGTGCCTGGAGCGTACGTAGAGGGGAAATCACAGATACGCAGTATTTT.

This clone was picked up one time. The chain uses TRBV18 and TRBJ2-1; no clear D gene. V was shortened by 4 bases and J by 4 bases, with 11 bases between the two germline ends. Germline V gene sequence: CDR1 KGHSH, CDR2 LQKENI. The CDR3 consists of 14 residues. DNA for the CDR3: TGTGCCAGCTCACGGCTAACACAATACAATGAGCAGTTCTTC. Amino acid sequence: CASSRLTQYNEQFF.